Listed here is a single T cell receptor beta chain. Its antigen remains unidentified. The sample is drawn from a study of cytomegalovirus exposure and HLA in healthy donors. Overall study results and limits: Most TCR sequences were uncommon, yet certain public TCRs appeared in many donors. Subsequent analysis showed first-cohort TCR clusters tending to co-occur in some 110 validation repertoires. It was reportedly the case that the classifier diagnosed cytomegalovirus status with high specificity and sensitivity.

Produced via immunoSEQ multiplex PCR; TCRdb's table is partial and in-frame only. The sample consists of 220,000 or so clones, around nine tenths of them appearing once. The donors were part of the validation cohort of more than 90 subjects. That cohort was separate from the first cohort, which comprised about 730 subjects. The receptor's source is a woman aged 18-35 years in good health and CMV-seronegative. Material: PBMCs.

Here the CDR3 reads CASPAGLAGYEQYF. CDR3 in DNA: TGTGCCAGCCCGGCCGGACTAGCGGGATACGAGCAGTACTTC. The chain combines TRBV18 with TRBJ2-7; 12 nucleotides agree with TRBD2. V lost 8 bases and J lost 4; bases outside the gene matches: 6. Germline values: CDR1 KGHSH, CDR2 LQKENI. The CDR3 contains 14 residues.